This T cell receptor beta chain comes out of a study of cytomegalovirus exposure and HLA in healthy donors. The CDR3 covers 19 residues. With 60 Vbeta and 13 Jbeta primers, the PCR was carried out. Assay used: immunoSEQ multiplex PCR; TCRdb lists only in-frame clones, some missing. The table has fewer than 150,000 clones, roughly four fifths seen once; the top ten hold around 2%. The TCR originated in a man aged 25 to 40 in good health and CMV-seronegative. The V call is TRBV21-1, the J call TRBJ1-5. TRBV21-1 is termed a pseudogene. Sequencing used PBMCs. CDR3 coding DNA: TGTGCCAGCAGCAGACCTCCCGGACGGGGTTATACTAGCAATCAGCCCCAGCATTTT. Translating gives CASSRPPGRGYTSNQPQHF.